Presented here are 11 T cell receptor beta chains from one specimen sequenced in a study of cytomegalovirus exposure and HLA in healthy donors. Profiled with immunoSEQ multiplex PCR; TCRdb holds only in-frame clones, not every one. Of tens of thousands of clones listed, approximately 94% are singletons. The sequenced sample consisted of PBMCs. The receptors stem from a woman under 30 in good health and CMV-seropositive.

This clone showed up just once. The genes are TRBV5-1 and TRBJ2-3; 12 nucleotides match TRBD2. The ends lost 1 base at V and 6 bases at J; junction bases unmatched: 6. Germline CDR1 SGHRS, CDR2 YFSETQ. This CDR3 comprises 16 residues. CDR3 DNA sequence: TGCGCCAGCAGCTTGCGAGGACTAGCGGGAAGGGATACGCAGTATTTT. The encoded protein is CASSLRGLAGRDTQYF.

CDR3 coding DNA: TGTGCCAGCAGTCTGGGCAGCGGGAGAGACGAGCAGTACTTC. This sequence encodes CASSLGSGRDEQYF. The genes are TRBV7-9 and TRBJ2-7, with 8 bases lining up with TRBD2. Germline lookup yields CDR1 SEHNR and CDR2 FQNEAQ (reference sequence). This CDR3 has 14 amino acids. J was trimmed by 5 bases and V by 6 bases; bases with no gene match: 9.

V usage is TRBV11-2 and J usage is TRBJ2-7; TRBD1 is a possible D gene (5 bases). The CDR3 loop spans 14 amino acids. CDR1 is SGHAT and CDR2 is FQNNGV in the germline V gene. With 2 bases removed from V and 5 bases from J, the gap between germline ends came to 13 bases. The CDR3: CASSLLVGANEQYF. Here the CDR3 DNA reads TGTGCCAGCAGCTTATTAGTAGGGGCCAACGAGCAGTACTTC.

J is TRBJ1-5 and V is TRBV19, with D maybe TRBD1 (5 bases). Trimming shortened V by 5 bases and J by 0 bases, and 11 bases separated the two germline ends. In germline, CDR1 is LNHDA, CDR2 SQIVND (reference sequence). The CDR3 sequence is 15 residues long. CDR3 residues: CASSAGPASNQPQHF. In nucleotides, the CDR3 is TGTGCCAGTAGTGCGGGACCGGCTAGCAATCAGCCCCAGCATTTT.

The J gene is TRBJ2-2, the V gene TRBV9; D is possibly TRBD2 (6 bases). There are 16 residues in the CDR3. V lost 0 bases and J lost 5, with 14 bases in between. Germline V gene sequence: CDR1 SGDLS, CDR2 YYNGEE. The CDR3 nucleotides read TGTGCCAGCAGCGTAGGGGACTCCCTCATGACCGGGGAGCTGTTTTTT. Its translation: CASSVGDSLMTGELFF.

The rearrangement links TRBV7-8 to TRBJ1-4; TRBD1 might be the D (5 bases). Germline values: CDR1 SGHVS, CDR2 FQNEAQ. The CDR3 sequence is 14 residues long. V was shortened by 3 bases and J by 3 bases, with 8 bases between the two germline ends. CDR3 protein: CASSFQGPNEKLFF. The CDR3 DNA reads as TGTGCCAGCAGCTTCCAGGGCCCTAATGAAAAACTGTTTTTT.

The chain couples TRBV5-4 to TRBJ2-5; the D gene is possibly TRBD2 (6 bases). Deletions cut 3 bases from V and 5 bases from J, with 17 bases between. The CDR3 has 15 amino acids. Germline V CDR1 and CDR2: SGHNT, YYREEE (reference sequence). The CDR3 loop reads CASSSPGSGRETQYF. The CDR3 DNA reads TGTGCCAGCAGCTCCCCCGGGAGCGGCCGGGAGACCCAGTACTTC.

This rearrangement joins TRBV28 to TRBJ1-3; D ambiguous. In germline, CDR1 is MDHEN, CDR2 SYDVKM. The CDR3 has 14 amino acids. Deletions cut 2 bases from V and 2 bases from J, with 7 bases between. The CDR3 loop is CASSLTVTGNTIYF. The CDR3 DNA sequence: TGTGCCAGCAGTTTAACGGTTACTGGAAACACCATATATTTT.

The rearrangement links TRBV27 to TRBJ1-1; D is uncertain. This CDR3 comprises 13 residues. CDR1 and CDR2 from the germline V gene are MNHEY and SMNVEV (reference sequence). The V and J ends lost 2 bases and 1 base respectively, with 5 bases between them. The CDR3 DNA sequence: TGTGCCAGCAGTTTAACATCGAACACTGAAGCTTTCTTT. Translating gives CASSLTSNTEAFF.

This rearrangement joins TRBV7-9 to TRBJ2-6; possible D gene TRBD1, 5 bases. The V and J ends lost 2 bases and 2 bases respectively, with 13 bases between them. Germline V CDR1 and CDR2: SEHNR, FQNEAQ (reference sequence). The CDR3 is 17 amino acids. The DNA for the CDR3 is TGTGCCAGCAGCTTACCCCAGGGAATTGCTGGGGCCAACGTCCTGACTTTC. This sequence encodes CASSLPQGIAGANVLTF.

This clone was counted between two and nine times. The DNA of the CDR3 is TGTGCCAGCTCACCCTCAACACAGAGCAATCAGCCCCAGCATTTT. Protein sequence: CASSPSTQSNQPQHF. The rearrangement links TRBV18 to TRBJ1-5; no firm D call. With 3 bases removed from V and 1 base from J, the gap between germline ends came to 10 bases. CDR3 size: 15 residues. The germline V gene has CDR1 KGHSH and CDR2 LQKENI.